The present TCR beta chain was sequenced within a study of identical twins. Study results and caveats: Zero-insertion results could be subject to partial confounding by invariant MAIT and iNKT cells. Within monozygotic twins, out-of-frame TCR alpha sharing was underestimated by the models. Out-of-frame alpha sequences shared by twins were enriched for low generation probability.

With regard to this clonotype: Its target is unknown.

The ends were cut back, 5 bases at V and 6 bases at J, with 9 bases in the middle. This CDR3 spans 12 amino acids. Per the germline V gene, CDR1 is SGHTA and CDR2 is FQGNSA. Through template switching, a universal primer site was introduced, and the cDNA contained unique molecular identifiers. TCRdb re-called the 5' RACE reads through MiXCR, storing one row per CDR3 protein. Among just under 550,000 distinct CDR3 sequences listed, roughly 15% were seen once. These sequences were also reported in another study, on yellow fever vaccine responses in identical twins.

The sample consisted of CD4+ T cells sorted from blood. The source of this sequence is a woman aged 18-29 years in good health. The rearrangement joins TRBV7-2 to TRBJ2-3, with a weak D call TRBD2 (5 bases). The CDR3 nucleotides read TGTGCCAGCAGCCCTAGCTTGGATACGCAGTATTTT. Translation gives CASSPSLDTQYF.